One sample yielded the 27 T cell receptor beta chains listed below, sequenced in a study of blood T cells in healthy people across ages. Then a second PCR, running about 7 to 11 cycles, was carried out with a sample-barcoded 5' primer and a J-beta primer mix. TCRdb reanalysed the 5' RACE reads using MiXCR and keeps one entry per CDR3 protein. The sample has some 690,000 distinct CDR3 sequences; over 20% are singletons. The sequencing sample was made of blood. The receptors derive from a man in his 70s in good health.

The chain links TRBV7-3 to TRBJ2-3; D call uncertain. Trimming took 2 bases from V and 2 from J, leaving 11 bases between them. Germline assignment: CDR1 SGHTA and CDR2 FQGTGA. The CDR3 is made up of 15 amino acids. The CDR3, as DNA: TGTGCCAGCAGCTTATTACTCGGCTCCACAGATACGCAGTATTTT. This gives the protein CASSLLLGSTDTQYF.

A few counts support this clonotype. J is TRBJ2-1 and V is TRBV6-1, with TRBD2 matching over 15 bases. Trimming cost V 6 bases and J 8 bases; bases outside gene matches: 5. The CDR3 is made up of 15 amino acids. The germline CDR1 and CDR2 sequences are MNHNS and SASEGT. CDR3 residues: CASSHGLAGGDEQFF. The CDR3, as DNA: TGTGCCAGCAGCCACGGACTAGCGGGGGGGGATGAGCAGTTCTTC.

In this sample, this clonotype turned up many times. This chain connects TRBV4-1 to TRBJ2-5, with D uncertain. Deletions cut 1 base from V and 2 bases from J, with 11 bases between. The germline gives CDR1 MGHRA, CDR2 YSYEKL. CDR3 length equals 15 residues. The CDR3 region has the DNA TGCGCCAGCAGCCAAGGGTGGGCCCTGCAAGAGACCCAGTACTTC. As protein: CASSQGWALQETQYF.

This clonotype has more than one count but fewer than ten. The chain joins TRBV10-3 to TRBJ2-5, with 8 bases identical to TRBD1. This CDR3 is built from 16 residues. Losses at the gene ends were 2 bases for V and 5 bases for J; bases not matched to a gene: 10. Germline V gene lookup returns CDR1 ENHRY and CDR2 SYGVKD. Here the CDR3 reads CAISEGQGLYWETQYF. The CDR3 region has the DNA TGTGCCATCAGTGAGGGACAGGGTCTTTACTGGGAGACCCAGTACTTC.

This clonotype was seen only a few times. The chain carries TRBV28 and TRBJ1-4; TRBD1 agrees at 9 bases. CDR1 and CDR2 (germline): MDHEN, SYDVKM. The CDR3 extends over 15 amino acids. Unmatched junction bases numbered 11, after V lost 7 bases and J lost 8 bases. The chain's CDR3 is CASISVTGGSEKLFF. DNA for the CDR3: TGTGCCAGCATTTCCGTGACAGGGGGATCCGAAAAACTGTTTTTT.

There are a few counts of this clonotype. V usage is TRBV3-1 and J usage is TRBJ2-1; a weak D match, TRBD1 (6 bases). Looked up from germline, CDR1 is LGHDT and CDR2 is YNNKEL (reference sequence). The CDR3 contains 17 residues. Trimming removed 3 bases at V and 5 bases at J, with 20 bases between. In nucleotides, the CDR3 is TGTGCCAGCAGCCAGGCCCGTTGGCAGGGGCCCCACAATGAGCAGTTCTTC. Translated: CASSQARWQGPHNEQFF.

The chain joins TRBV20-1 to TRBJ1-1, with 7 bases aligning to TRBD1. This CDR3 is built from 13 residues. Losses at the gene ends were 5 bases for V and 5 bases for J; bases not matched to a gene: 8. Germline lookup yields CDR1 DFQATT and CDR2 SNEGSKA (reference sequence). The CDR3 reads CSAHRGIDTEAFF. The CDR3 nucleotides are TGCAGTGCTCACAGGGGAATTGATACTGAAGCTTTCTTT.

V usage is TRBV4-3 and J usage is TRBJ2-3; a possible D gene is TRBD1 (5 bases). V was trimmed by 3 bases and J by 3 bases, leaving 7 bases between them. The CDR3 loop spans 13 amino acids. Germline values: CDR1 LGHNA, CDR2 YSLEER. DNA of the CDR3: TGCGCCAGCAGCCACAGACAGACAGATACGCAGTATTTT. Translation: CASSHRQTDTQYF.

This clonotype was seen a few times. V usage is TRBV20-1 and J usage is TRBJ2-3, with 7 positions matching TRBD2. J was trimmed by 1 base and V by 3 bases; bases with no gene match: 7. The CDR3 is made up of 15 amino acids. Per the germline V gene, CDR1 is DFQATT and CDR2 is SNEGSKA (reference sequence). In nucleotides, the CDR3 is TGCAGTGCTAGTTGGCTAGCGGTCGGCACAGATACGCAGTATTTT. Translation gives CSASWLAVGTDTQYF.

V and J are TRBV7-7 and TRBJ2-1; possibly TRBD2 for D (5 bases). This CDR3 region has 14 residues. Trimming left V 3 bases short and J 5 bases short, with 11 bases between. Germline CDR1 is SSHAT and CDR2 is FNYEAQ (reference sequence). The CDR3 protein is CASSLDPGNNEQFF. The CDR3 nucleotides are TGTGCCAGCAGCTTGGATCCGGGAAACAATGAGCAGTTCTTC.

This clonotype occurred a few times. The chain is built from TRBV4-1 and TRBJ2-3; 7 positions agree with TRBD1. CDR3 length: 14 residues. Germline V gives CDR1 MGHRA, CDR2 YSYEKL. The V and J ends lost 6 bases and 5 bases, in that order; junction bases with no gene match: 8. CDR3 sequence: CASRSGQAGDTQYF. DNA for the CDR3: TGCGCCAGCAGATCAGGACAGGCCGGAGATACGCAGTATTTT.

The CDR3 sequence: CASSDGQGAFYEQYF. Here the CDR3 DNA reads TGTGCCAGCAGTGATGGACAGGGGGCCTTTTACGAGCAGTACTTC. The chain uses TRBV6-1 and TRBJ2-7; 11 bases agree with TRBD1. V lost 3 bases and J lost 4; bases outside the gene matches: 5. This CDR3 region has 15 residues. CDR1 is MNHNS, CDR2 SASEGT, per germline.

This clonotype has only a few counts. The genes are TRBV2 and TRBJ2-7; possible D gene TRBD1, 6 bases. Germline values: CDR1 SNHLY, CDR2 FYNNEI. The CDR3 is 14 amino acids. Trimming removed 4 bases from V and 0 bases from J, with 10 bases in between. CDR3 region: CASSGQAFSYEQYF. As DNA, the CDR3 is TGTGCCAGCAGTGGACAGGCCTTCTCCTACGAGCAGTACTTC.

This clonotype has only a few counts. One junction end disagrees with the germline gene, perhaps due to a read error. The genes are TRBV5-5 and TRBJ2-5, with 14 bases lining up with TRBD2. Germline lookup yields CDR1 SGHKS and CDR2 YYEKEE (reference sequence). This CDR3 has 17 amino acids. CDR3 in amino acids: CASSPGTSGGRQESQYF. As DNA, the CDR3 is TGTGCCAGCAGCCCGGGGACTAGCGGGGGACGCCAAGAGTCCCAGTACTTC.

This clonotype turned up a few times. The chain uses TRBV29-1 and TRBJ1-3, with 7 positions matching TRBD1. V trimming: 4 bases; J trimming: 1 base; junction bases outside the gene matches: 10. This CDR3 is 16 amino acids long. Germline V gene lookup returns CDR1 SQVTM and CDR2 ANQGSEA. CDR3 DNA: TGCAGCGTTGGGACAGGACGAACCTCTTCTGGAAACACCATATATTTT. Its translation: CSVGTGRTSSGNTIYF. The whole variable domain, remainder taken from reference TRBV29-1 and TRBJ1-3, is SAVISQKPSRDICQRGTSLTIQCQVDSQVTMMFWYRQQPGQSLTLIATANQGSEATYESGFVIDKFPISRPNLTFSTLTVSNMSPEDSSIYLCSVGTGRTSSGNTIYFGEGSWLTVV.

As concerns this clonotype: A read error may account for a junction end that differs from germline. The CDR3 region is CASSPGTSKDTQYF. CDR3 DNA: TGTGCCAGCAGTCCCGGGACTAGCAAAGATACGCAGTATTTT. The rearrangement joins TRBV6-2 or TRBV6-3 to TRBJ2-3; TRBD2 matches 9 bases. The length of the CDR3 is 14 residues. Germline CDR1 MNHEY, CDR2 SVGEGT.

This clonotype was detected many times. V is TRBV28 and J is TRBJ2-5; no clear D gene. The DNA end is a closer match to TRBJ2-7, so the J assignment may be wrong. Germline-derived CDR1 and CDR2 are MDHEN and SYDVKM. The CDR3 extends over 11 amino acids. The CDR3 DNA sequence: TGTGCCAGCAGTTCCCCTCTCGAGCAGTACTTC. It yields the protein CASSSPLEQYF.

This clonotype has a handful of counts. The rearrangement joins TRBV24-1 to TRBJ2-3, with TRBD2 matching over 9 bases. J lost 7 bases, V lost 4 bases, and 2 bases had no gene match. This CDR3 has 13 amino acids. CDR1 is KGHDR, CDR2 SFDVKD, per germline. The CDR3 loop is CATSERGGHTQYF. The CDR3, as DNA: TGTGCCACCAGTGAGCGGGGGGGGCATACGCAGTATTTT.

The chain links TRBV4-1 to TRBJ2-4; possibly TRBD1 or TRBD2 for D (5 bases each). CDR3 length: 15 amino acids. Per germline, CDR1 MGHRA and CDR2 YSYEKL. With 2 bases removed from V and 2 bases from J, the gap between germline ends came to 10 bases. The DNA of the CDR3 is TGCGCCAGCAGCCAATTGGGGGACCCCAAAAACATTCAGTACTTC. This encodes CASSQLGDPKNIQYF.

This clonotype was found a few times. The chain combines TRBV24-1 with TRBJ2-1; D not certain. CDR3 length: 11 residues. V was shortened by 1 base and J by 10 bases, with 4 bases between the two germline ends. The germline V gene has CDR1 KGHDR and CDR2 SFDVKD. The CDR3 DNA is TGTGCCACCAGTGATTTTTCCGAGCAGTTCTTC. It is translated as CATSDFSEQFF.

This clonotype was observed a few times. The chain combines TRBV5-8 with TRBJ2-7, with D possibly called TRBD1 or TRBD2 (8 bases each). The tail of the sequence fits TRBJ2-1 better, so the J call may be wrong. CDR1 and CDR2 from the germline V gene are SGHTS and YDEGEE. The CDR3 contains 15 residues. The CDR3 sequence: CASSPGGTGYNEQFF. CDR3 in DNA: TGTGCCAGCAGCCCGGGAGGGACAGGCTACAATGAGCAGTTCTTC.

This clonotype was found a few times. The chain carries TRBV5-1 and TRBJ1-4, with 7 bases fitting TRBD1. The ends lost 4 bases at V and 0 bases at J; junction bases unmatched: 9. This CDR3 has 17 residues. Germline-derived CDR1 and CDR2 are SGHRS and YFSETQ. CDR3 DNA: TGCGCCAGCAGCGACCGACAGGGCGGTGCAACTAATGAAAAACTGTTTTTT. Translating gives CASSDRQGGATNEKLFF.

The rearrangement joins TRBV6-1 to TRBJ2-5; 16 bases are shared with TRBD2. Germline V gene lookup returns CDR1 MNHNS and CDR2 SASEGT. With V trimmed by 3 bases and J by 5 bases, 3 bases remained unmatched. This CDR3 contains 16 residues. The CDR3, as DNA: TGTGCCAGCAGTGAGGTGGGACTAGCGGGAGGGGAGACCCAGTACTTC. Translating it yields CASSEVGLAGGETQYF.

This clonotype was observed a few times. The chain carries TRBV18 and TRBJ2-7; D unclear. V was clipped by 3 bases and J by 4 bases, with 10 bases between them. CDR1 is KGHSH, CDR2 LQKENI, per germline. This CDR3 is built from 13 residues. The chain's CDR3 is CASSPNLEYEQYF. CDR3 in DNA: TGTGCCAGCTCACCCAACTTAGAATACGAGCAGTACTTC.

The chain carries TRBV9 and TRBJ2-4; D might be TRBD2 (5 bases). The CDR3 is 18 amino acids. CDR1 SGDLS and CDR2 YYNGEE come from the germline V gene. The V end lost 0 bases, the J end lost 0 bases, and 16 bases lay between the germline ends. DNA of the CDR3: TGTGCCAGCAGCGTAGTATCTATTGGGAGAGTAGCCAAAAACATTCAGTACTTC. Translation: CASSVVSIGRVAKNIQYF.

This clonotype was recorded a few times. This chain's CDR3 is CSVESATNEKLFF. The CDR3 DNA follows: TGCAGCGTTGAGAGTGCAACTAATGAAAAACTGTTTTTT. The chain is built from TRBV29-1 and TRBJ1-4, with D hard to call. This CDR3 spans 13 amino acids. Germline loops: CDR1 SQVTM, CDR2 ANQGSEA. The germline V and J ends were trimmed by 3 bases and 0 bases, with 5 bases remaining between them.

In its sample, this clonotype was seen many times. J is TRBJ2-1 and V is TRBV5-5; 10 nucleotides match TRBD2. Germline CDR1 and CDR2: SGHKS and YYEKEE (reference sequence). V gave up 0 bases and J gave up 5 bases; unmatched junction bases: 2. CDR3 size: 15 residues. The CDR3 is CASSLELAGNNEQFF. In DNA form, the CDR3 reads TGTGCCAGCAGCTTGGAACTAGCGGGAAACAATGAGCAGTTCTTC.